This TCR beta chain derives from a study of blood T cells in healthy people across ages. CDR1 is MGHRA and CDR2 is YSYEKL in the germline V gene. J was trimmed by 3 bases and V by 5 bases; bases with no gene match: 12. The CDR3 runs to 17 residues. A remark on this clonotype: Its antigen is not identified.

General study points: Because sorting was not performed, PBMCs prevented conclusive naive versus antigen-experienced comparison. Getting older went along with TCR beta diversity per million T cells dropping roughly linearly. Correlation between TCR beta diversity and naive T cell percentage was strong.

A J-beta primer mix and a sample-barcoded 5' primer were used in a second PCR of about 6 to 12 cycles. Every sample produced at least 2.5 million CDR3-containing paired-end reads. TCRdb reprocessed the 5' RACE reads via MiXCR and lists one record per CDR3 protein. Here the sample spans hundreds of thousands of distinct CDR3 sequences, roughly 56% being singletons. This receptor was obtained from a man in his forties in good health. The V gene is TRBV4-1, the J gene TRBJ2-1; 8 bases line up with TRBD1. Sequenced material: blood. The CDR3 is CASSTLRGTGIYNEQFF. The CDR3 nucleotides are TGCGCCAGCAGCACACTCCGAGGGACAGGTATCTACAATGAGCAGTTCTTC.